In this sample, the clone carrying this T cell receptor beta chain turned up many times. Its antigen is not identified. No patient had prior chemotherapy, radiotherapy or other malignancies, and all were node-negative on CT and PET/CT. From genomic DNA, two-round multiplex PCR was used to amplify TCR beta CDR3. Round one of PCR was performed, and it used primers specific to each TRBV and TRBJ gene. TCRdb reanalysed the multiplex PCR reads using MiXCR and keeps one entry per CDR3 protein. The sample has over 50,000 distinct CDR3 sequences; around a third are singletons. The CDR3 contains 13 residues. Looked up from germline, CDR1 is KGHSH and CDR2 is LQKENI. The V end was cut by 3 bases, the J end by 3 bases, with 8 bases between. This specimen belongs to a study of prognosis after radiotherapy for stage I lung cancer. Overall study: Distant metastases showed up in several patients after radiotherapy, at a median of around 7 months, while about 15 showed no significant progression.

Broader study findings: Lower post-radiation Shannon entropy was seen in patients who went on to develop distant metastases.

The receptor was derived from a donor of 50 years or more with non-small cell lung cancer. The specimen was PBMCs, collected before or after stereotactic body radiation therapy (not recorded which). The chain combines TRBV18 with TRBJ2-5; either TRBD1 or TRBD2 may fit D (5 bases each). This chain's CDR3 is CASSPGTEETQYF. The CDR3 nucleotides read TGTGCCAGCTCACCTGGGACGGAAGAGACCCAGTACTTC.